This T cell receptor (beta chain) came from a study of CD8 T cells in ankylosing spondylitis. MiXCR, run by TCRdb on the 5' RACE reads, gives a single entry per CDR3 protein. Of just under 550,000 distinct CDR3 sequences listed, roughly 13% are singletons. Trimming cost V 5 bases and J 5 bases, with 10 bases left between them. Germline V lookup: CDR1 SGHAT, CDR2 FQNNGV. The CDR3 runs to 13 residues. For this clonotype: Its matching antigen is unknown.

Study observations and caveats: Apparently characteristic of ankylosing spondylitis blood was a TCR beta motif (about 8 highly homologous variants). CD8+ cells made up the disease-linked clones, which were relatively rare in peripheral blood.

Sequencing used blood, either unsorted or a sorted T cell fraction (not recorded which). The chain couples TRBV11-2 to TRBJ1-5, with D possibly matching TRBD1 (6 bases). The source is a male donor with ankylosing spondylitis. In DNA form, the CDR3 reads TGTGCCAGCAGCGCGAACAGGGATCAGCCCCAGCATTTT. It is translated as CASSANRDQPQHF.